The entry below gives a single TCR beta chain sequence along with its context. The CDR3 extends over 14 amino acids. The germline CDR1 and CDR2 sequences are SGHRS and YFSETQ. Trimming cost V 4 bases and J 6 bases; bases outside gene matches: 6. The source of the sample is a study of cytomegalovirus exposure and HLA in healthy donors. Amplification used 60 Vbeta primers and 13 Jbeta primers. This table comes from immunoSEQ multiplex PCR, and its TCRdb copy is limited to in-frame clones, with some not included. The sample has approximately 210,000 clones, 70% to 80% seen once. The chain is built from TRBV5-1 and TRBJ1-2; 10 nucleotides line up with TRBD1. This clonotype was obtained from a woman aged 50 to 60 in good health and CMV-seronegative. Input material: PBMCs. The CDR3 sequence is CASSTGTGVHGYTF. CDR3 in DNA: TGCGCCAGCAGCACCGGGACAGGGGTACATGGCTACACCTTC.